Presented here are 14 T cell receptor beta chains from one specimen sequenced in a study of shared clonotypes between healthy human individuals. The data were produced by immunoSEQ multiplex PCR, yet TCRdb's version contains in-frame clones alone and is incomplete. This sample has a few million clones; about 94% occur once, and the top ten carry roughly 0.13%. What was sequenced was naive CD4+ T cells sorted from blood. Sample subset: CD45RA+ positively selected. The receptors stem from a man between 18 and 29 years old in good health.

V gene TRBV7-8 combines with J gene TRBJ2-1; either TRBD1 or TRBD2 may fit D (5 bases each). The CDR3 consists of 13 residues. V lost 5 bases and J lost 14, with 19 bases in between. CDR1 SGHVS and CDR2 FQNEAQ come from the germline V gene. CDR3: CASSGNWDVGEFF. CDR3 DNA sequence: TGTGCCAGCAGCGGGAACTGGGACGTCGGAGAGTTCTTC.

The chain joins TRBV6-1 to TRBJ1-5, with TRBD1 matching 7 bases. The CDR3 is made up of 15 amino acids. J lost 0 bases, V lost 5 bases, and 4 bases had no gene match. CDR1 MNHNS and CDR2 SASEGT come from the germline V gene. CDR3 nucleotide sequence: TGTGCCAGCAGTCCCGGGACAGATAGCAATCAGCCCCAGCATTTT. Residues: CASSPGTDSNQPQHF.

On this clone: The same CDR3 is also encoded by other DNA sequences in this sample. The chain combines TRBV18 with TRBJ2-2; TRBD1 might be the D (5 bases). Looked up from germline, CDR1 is KGHSH and CDR2 is LQKENI. Trimming took 2 bases from V and 5 from J, leaving 9 bases between them. The CDR3 extends over 14 amino acids. The chain's CDR3 is CASSPGAQTGELFF. Here the CDR3 DNA reads TGTGCCAGCTCACCAGGGGCGCAGACCGGGGAGCTGTTTTTT. The whole variable domain, filled in from reference TRBV18 and TRBJ2-2, reads NAGVMQNPRHLVRRRGQEARLRCSPMKGHSHVYWYRQLPEEGLKFMVYLQKENIIDESGMPKERFSAEFPKEGPSILRIQQVVRGDSAAYFCASSPGAQTGELFFGEGSRLTVL.

In this sample, this clone turned up once. The chain is built from TRBV6-5 and TRBJ1-5, with 9 bases aligning to TRBD1. Trimming removed 6 bases from V and 6 bases from J; junction bases left unmatched: 9. CDR1 is MNHEY and CDR2 is SVGAGI in the germline V gene. This CDR3 spans 15 amino acids. The CDR3 sequence: CASRNRDRVLQPQHF. The CDR3 DNA is TGTGCCAGCAGAAACCGGGACAGGGTACTTCAGCCCCAGCATTTT.

The chain employs TRBV18 and TRBJ2-7; 8 bases agree with TRBD2. Germline values: CDR1 KGHSH, CDR2 LQKENI. CDR3 length: 15 residues. V lost 3 bases and J lost 4; bases outside the gene matches: 8. In DNA, the CDR3 is TGTGCCAGCTCACCGGCCAGCGGGGGACTTTACGAGCAGTACTTC. Translating it yields CASSPASGGLYEQYF.

The chain employs TRBV27 and TRBJ2-4; weak D call: TRBD1 (6 bases). Germline loops: CDR1 MNHEY, CDR2 SMNVEV (reference sequence). V lost 5 bases and J lost 0, with 14 bases in between. CDR3 length equals 16 residues. The CDR3 nucleotides read TGTGCCAGCAGTATTCGGACAGATCTAGCCAAAAACATTCAGTACTTC. The encoded protein is CASSIRTDLAKNIQYF.

V gene TRBV10-2 combines with J gene TRBJ2-2; a possible D gene is TRBD1 (6 bases). This CDR3 contains 14 residues. Germline V lookup: CDR1 WSHSY, CDR2 SAAADI. Trimming stripped 6 bases from V and 4 bases from J, with 12 bases between. CDR3 loop: CASSATGPTGELFF. The CDR3 DNA sequence: TGCGCCAGCAGCGCAACAGGGCCCACCGGGGAGCTGTTTTTT.

The V and J genes are TRBV19 and TRBJ2-1; 13 bases line up with TRBD2. Germline V gene data show CDR1 as LNHDA and CDR2 as SQIVND (reference sequence). V lost 5 bases and J lost 6; bases outside the gene matches: 7. The CDR3 is 16 amino acids. Here the CDR3 DNA reads TGTGCCAGTAGTCTGAAAGGGACTAGCGGGATCAATGAGCAGTTCTTC. Its translation: CASSLKGTSGINEQFF.

The gene calls are TRBV7-8 and TRBJ1-6; D possibly corresponds to TRBD1 (5 bases). V was trimmed by 2 bases and J by 4 bases, leaving 18 bases between them. The CDR3 spans 18 residues. Germline CDR1 and CDR2: SGHVS and FQNEAQ. As DNA, the CDR3 is TGTGCCAGCAGCTTACGTTCCGGGGGAATAGGGTATAATTCACCCCTCCACTTT. The encoded protein is CASSLRSGGIGYNSPLHF. The variable domain in full, with the rest retrieved from reference TRBV7-8 and TRBJ1-6, is GAGVSQSPRYKVAKRGQDVALRCDPISGHVSLFWYQQALGQGPEFLTYFQNEAQLDKSGLPSDRFFAERPEGSVSTLKIQRTQQEDSAVYLCASSLRSGGIGYNSPLHFGNGTRLTVT.

The chain has TRBV29-1 and TRBJ2-1; 13 positions match TRBD2. Trimming removed 6 bases from V and 5 bases from J; junction bases left unmatched: 4. The germline gives CDR1 SQVTM, CDR2 ANQGSEA. The CDR3 totals 14 residues. The CDR3 loop is CSVPGLAGDNEQFF. CDR3 nucleotides: TGCAGCGTCCCCGGACTAGCGGGAGACAATGAGCAGTTCTTC.

For this clone: Distinct nucleotide sequences in the sample also encode this CDR3. The chain has TRBV7-9 and TRBJ2-4, with D unclear. V dropped 5 bases and J dropped 1 base, with 6 bases sitting between them. The CDR3 is made up of 13 amino acids. Per germline, CDR1 SEHNR and CDR2 FQNEAQ (reference sequence). The CDR3 bases are TGTGCCAGCAGCGGCGTTGCCAAAAACATTCAGTACTTC. This sequence encodes CASSGVAKNIQYF.

The V and J genes are TRBV6-4 and TRBJ2-7, with D unclear. CDR3 length equals 16 residues. Germline V gives CDR1 MRHNA, CDR2 SNTAGT. V dropped 0 bases and J dropped 1 base, with 13 bases sitting between them. CDR3: CASSDSGLHRSYEQYF. As DNA, the CDR3 is TGTGCCAGCAGTGACTCTGGCCTCCATCGGTCCTACGAGCAGTACTTC.

The rearrangement links TRBV30 to TRBJ1-2; the match to TRBD1 covers 7 bases. Germline V gene sequence: CDR1 GTSNPN, CDR2 SVGIG (reference sequence). This CDR3 region has 15 residues. V shed 2 bases and J 3 bases; nucleotides not matched to a gene: 9. The CDR3 bases are TGTGCCTGGAGTCCCCGGACAGGTATTTACTATGGCTACACCTTC. Protein product: CAWSPRTGIYYGYTF.

This clone was recorded only once. One end of the junction fails to match germline, which may point to a read error. The chain is built from TRBV7-7 and TRBJ2-5; the match to TRBD1 covers 8 bases. The CDR3 runs to 16 residues. In germline, CDR1 is SSHAT, CDR2 FNYEAQ (reference sequence). In DNA, the CDR3 is TGTGCTAGCAGCTTAGACCCCCCAGGGGGCCGTGAGACCCAGTACTTC. Translation gives CASSLDPPGGRETQYF. The whole variable domain, filled in from reference TRBV7-7 and TRBJ2-5, reads GAGVSQSPRYKVTKRGQDVTLRCDPISSHATLYWYQQALGQGPEFLTYFNYEAQPDKSGLPSDRFSAERPEGSISTLTIQRTEQRDSAMYRCASSLDPPGGRETQYFGPGTRLLVL.